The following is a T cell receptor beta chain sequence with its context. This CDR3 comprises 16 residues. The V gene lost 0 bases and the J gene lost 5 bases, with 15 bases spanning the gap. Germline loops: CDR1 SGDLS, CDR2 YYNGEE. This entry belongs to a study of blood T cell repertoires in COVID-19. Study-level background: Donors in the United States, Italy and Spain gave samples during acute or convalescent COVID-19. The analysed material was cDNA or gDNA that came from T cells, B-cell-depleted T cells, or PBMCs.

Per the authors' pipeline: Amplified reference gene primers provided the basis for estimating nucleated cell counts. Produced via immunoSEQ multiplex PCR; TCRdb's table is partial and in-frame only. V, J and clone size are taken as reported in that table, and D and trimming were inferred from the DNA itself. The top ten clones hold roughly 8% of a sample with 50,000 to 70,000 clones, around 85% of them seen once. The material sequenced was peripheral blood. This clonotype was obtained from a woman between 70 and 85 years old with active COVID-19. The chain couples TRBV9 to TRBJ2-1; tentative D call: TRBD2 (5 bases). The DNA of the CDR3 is TGTGCCAGCAGCGTAGCTCTCCCGGAGGAGGACAATGAGCAGTTCTTC. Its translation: CASSVALPEEDNEQFF. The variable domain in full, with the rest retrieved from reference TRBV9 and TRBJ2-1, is DSGVTQTPKHLITATGQRVTLRCSPRSGDLSVYWYQQSLDQGLQFLIQYYNGEERAKGNILERFSAQQFPDLHSELNLSSLELGDSALYFCASSVALPEEDNEQFFGPGTRLTVL.